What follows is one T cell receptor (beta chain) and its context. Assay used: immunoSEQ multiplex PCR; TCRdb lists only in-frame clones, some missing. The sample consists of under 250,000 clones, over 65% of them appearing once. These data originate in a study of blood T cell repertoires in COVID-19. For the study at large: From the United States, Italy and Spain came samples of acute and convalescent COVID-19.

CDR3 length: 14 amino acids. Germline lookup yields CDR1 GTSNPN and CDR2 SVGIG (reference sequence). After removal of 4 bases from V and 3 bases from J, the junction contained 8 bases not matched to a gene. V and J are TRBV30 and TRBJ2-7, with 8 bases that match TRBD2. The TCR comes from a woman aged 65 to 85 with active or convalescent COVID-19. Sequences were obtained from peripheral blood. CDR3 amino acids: CAWTRAGAIYEQYF. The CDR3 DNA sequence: TGTGCCTGGACCCGAGCGGGAGCGATCTACGAGCAGTACTTC.